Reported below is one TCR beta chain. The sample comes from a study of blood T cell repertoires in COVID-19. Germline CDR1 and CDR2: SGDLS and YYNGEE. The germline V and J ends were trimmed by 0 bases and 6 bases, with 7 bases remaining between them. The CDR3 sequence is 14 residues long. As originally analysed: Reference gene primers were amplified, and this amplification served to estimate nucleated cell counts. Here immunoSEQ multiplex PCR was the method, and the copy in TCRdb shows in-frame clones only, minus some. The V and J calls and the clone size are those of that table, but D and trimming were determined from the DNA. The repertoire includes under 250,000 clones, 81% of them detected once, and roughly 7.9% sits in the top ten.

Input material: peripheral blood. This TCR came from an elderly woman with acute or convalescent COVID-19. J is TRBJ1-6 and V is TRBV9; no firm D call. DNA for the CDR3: TGTGCCAGCAGCGTAGGAGGGCTTAATTCACCCCTCCACTTT. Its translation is CASSVGGLNSPLHF.